Below, 23 T cell receptor beta chains from the same sample are listed, as sequenced in a study of T cells in Graves' hyperthyroidism and ophthalmopathy. It was RNA transcripts that yielded the amplified TCR beta CDR3 regions. First-round RT-PCR of the TCR CDR3 relied on the HTBI primer set. TCRdb independently ran MiXCR on the multiplex PCR reads; one entry per CDR3 protein. The table has over 450,000 distinct CDR3 sequences, approximately 14% seen once. Sample: blood. These receptors all come from a woman younger than 30 with Graves' hyperthyroidism.

This clonotype has at least ten counts. The chain recombines TRBV3-1 with TRBJ1-1; tentatively, D is TRBD1 (6 bases). The germline CDR1 and CDR2 sequences are LGHDT and YNNKEL (reference sequence). Deletions cut 0 bases from V and 2 bases from J, with 16 bases between. The CDR3 totals 17 residues. The chain's CDR3 is CASSQEVTGWVNTEAFF. The CDR3 DNA reads TGTGCCAGCAGCCAAGAGGTAACAGGGTGGGTAAACACTGAAGCTTTCTTT.

This clonotype was found many times. The J gene is TRBJ2-1, the V gene TRBV12-3 or TRBV12-4; 9 bases fit TRBD2. The J segment lost 5 bases and the V segment lost 6 bases, leaving 20 bases of the junction unmatched. The CDR3 runs 19 residues. The CDR3 reads CASRRPGTSLRRIDNEQFF. The CDR3 DNA reads as TGTGCCAGCAGGCGACCCGGGACTAGCTTAAGGAGGATTGACAATGAGCAGTTCTTC.

The V call is TRBV3-1, the J call TRBJ2-7, with a possible D match to TRBD2 (6 bases). The germline V gene encodes CDR1 LGHDT and CDR2 YNNKEL (reference sequence). V was clipped by 3 bases and J by 4 bases, with 10 bases between them. This CDR3 region has 13 residues. The CDR3 DNA follows: TGTGCCAGCAGCCACGGGAGAAGATACGAGCAGTACTTC. It yields the protein CASSHGRRYEQYF.

This clonotype occurred many times. The chain employs TRBV20-1 and TRBJ1-5; TRBD1 agrees at 7 bases. Germline lookup yields CDR1 DFQATT and CDR2 SNEGSKA (reference sequence). The CDR3 length is 14 residues. With 1 base clipped from V and 6 bases from J, the junction kept 6 bases outside the gene matches. CDR3 coding DNA: TGCAGTGCTAGAGGACAGGGTCGGACTCAGCCCCAGCATTTT. It codes for CSARGQGRTQPQHF.

In its sample, this clonotype was seen many times. This sequence joins TRBV12-5 and TRBJ1-4; TRBD1 matches 7 bases. This CDR3 contains 14 residues. The J segment lost 6 bases and the V segment lost 6 bases, leaving 7 bases of the junction unmatched. Germline V CDR1 and CDR2: LGHNT, FRNRAP. CDR3 loop: CASGLTGMDEKLFF. The CDR3 DNA follows: TGTGCTAGTGGCCTGACAGGGATGGATGAAAAACTGTTTTTT.

In the case of this clonotype: A much larger clone sits a single nucleotide away, making a read error possible. The rearrangement joins TRBV7-6 to TRBJ2-2; no clear D. Germline loops: CDR1 SGHVS, CDR2 FNYEAQ. The CDR3 has 15 residues. CDR3 loop: CVSSSTHTNTGELFF. The CDR3 DNA follows: TGTGTCAGCAGCTCCACCCATACAAACACCGGGGAGCTGTTTTTT.

At least ten counts were recorded for this clonotype. This rearrangement joins TRBV24-1 to TRBJ2-6; 8 positions agree with TRBD2. This CDR3 has 18 amino acids. Trimming cost V 2 bases and J 0 bases; bases outside gene matches: 5. The germline gives CDR1 KGHDR, CDR2 SFDVKD. DNA of the CDR3: TGTGCCACCAGTGATTCCGGGAGGGGGTCCTCTGGGGCCAACGTCCTGACTTTC. Translated: CATSDSGRGSSGANVLTF.

This clonotype was detected many times. The chain combines TRBV14 with TRBJ2-3; D is unclear. Trimming took off 3 bases at V and 0 bases at J, with 19 bases between the two ends. CDR1 SGHDN and CDR2 FVKESK come from the germline V gene. CDR3 size: 18 residues. The CDR3 DNA reads as TGTGCCAGCAGCCATAGCAAAATCGGAAGGCGTAGCACAGATACGCAGTATTTT. Translated: CASSHSKIGRRSTDTQYF.

In this sample, this clonotype turned up many times. The chain links TRBV19 to TRBJ2-1, with 7 bases aligning to TRBD1. The junction had 16 bases not matched to a gene; V was cut back by 4 bases and J by 7 bases. Per the germline V gene, CDR1 is LNHDA and CDR2 is SQIVND (reference sequence). CDR3 size: 17 residues. The CDR3 sequence: CASSTQPRQGTGNEQFF. The CDR3 DNA is TGTGCCAGTAGTACGCAACCCCGACAGGGAACGGGGAATGAGCAGTTCTTC.

The chain combines TRBV27 with TRBJ2-7, with D unresolved. Germline assignment: CDR1 MNHEY and CDR2 SMNVEV (reference sequence). The CDR3 has 14 amino acids. The ends were cut back, 7 bases at V and 4 bases at J, with 17 bases in the middle. The CDR3 loop reads CASKYLSAGYEQYF. CDR3 bases: TGTGCCAGCAAATACCTATCCGCAGGTTACGAGCAGTACTTC.

The J gene is TRBJ2-1, the V gene TRBV10-2, with D possibly TRBD2 on 6 matching bases. V was trimmed by 2 bases and J by 5 bases, leaving 16 bases between them. Germline V gene data show CDR1 as WSHSY and CDR2 as SAAADI. There are 16 residues in the CDR3. The CDR3 nucleotides are TGCGCCAGCAGTGAGCCCGACGGGGGAAGCAACAATGAGCAGTTCTTC. Translated: CASSEPDGGSNNEQFF.

This clonotype was seen many times. J is TRBJ1-1 and V is TRBV2; D unresolved. The CDR3 consists of 14 residues. The germline V gene encodes CDR1 SNHLY and CDR2 FYNNEI. V lost 7 bases and J lost 0, with 12 bases in between. The CDR3 DNA reads TGTGCCAGCAACTATCGTAACTTGAACACTGAAGCTTTCTTT. Its translation: CASNYRNLNTEAFF.

This clonotype was seen at least ten times. The chain uses TRBV7-9 and TRBJ1-1, with D maybe TRBD1 (5 bases). CDR3 length: 14 residues. Looked up from germline, CDR1 is SEHNR and CDR2 is FQNEAQ (reference sequence). With 4 bases removed from V and 8 bases from J, the gap between germline ends came to 17 bases. The CDR3: CASSSTVYNGEAFF. CDR3 DNA: TGTGCCAGCAGCTCGACAGTTTACAACGGAGAAGCTTTCTTT.

This clonotype has a handful of counts. The chain recombines TRBV30 with TRBJ2-3, with 8 nucleotides matching TRBD1. Trimming at V came to 2 bases and at J to 5 bases, leaving 9 bases not matched to a gene. There are 15 residues in the CDR3. Per germline, CDR1 GTSNPN and CDR2 SVGIG (reference sequence). The CDR3 nucleotides read TGTGCCTGGAGTCCGGCGGGCGGGACAGGAGATACGCAGTATTTT. Amino acids: CAWSPAGGTGDTQYF.

This clonotype came up many times. One end of the junction is discordant with germline, which a read error may explain. The V and J genes are TRBV30 and TRBJ2-2; TRBD1 matches at 10 bases. From germline, CDR1 is GTSNPN and CDR2 SVGIG (reference sequence). CDR3 length equals 14 residues. The CDR3 reads CHGWDRGNTGELFF. CDR3 nucleotide sequence: TGCCACGGATGGGACAGGGGGAACACCGGGGAGCTGTTTTTT.

This clonotype was detected many times. The chain has TRBV28 and TRBJ2-7; D is unresolved. The V and J ends lost 2 bases and 3 bases respectively, with 8 bases between them. This CDR3 has 13 residues. Per germline, CDR1 MDHEN and CDR2 SYDVKM. In DNA, the CDR3 is TGTGCCAGCAGTTTACCCGGATACTACGAGCAGTACTTC. This encodes CASSLPGYYEQYF.

This clonotype was seen more than once but under ten times. The chain has TRBV19 and TRBJ2-1; D perhaps matches TRBD2 (5 bases). The V gene's germline CDR1 is LNHDA and CDR2 SQIVND (reference sequence). The CDR3 totals 14 residues. Trimming stripped 5 bases from V and 7 bases from J, with 15 bases between. The DNA of the CDR3 is TGTGCCAGTAGTTCCTCTAGGAGAGGGAATGAGCAGTTCTTC. Translated, it gives CASSSSRRGNEQFF. The whole variable domain, remainder taken from reference TRBV19 and TRBJ2-1, is DGGITQSPKYLFRKEGQNVTLSCEQNLNHDAMYWYRQDPGQGLRLIYYSQIVNDFQKGDIAEGYSVSREKKESFPLTVTSAQKNPTAFYLCASSSSRRGNEQFFGPGTRLTVL.

This clonotype was picked up many times. The gene calls are TRBV19 and TRBJ1-2, with 7 bases identical to TRBD1. The CDR3 length is 15 residues. The junction had 12 bases not matched to a gene; V was cut back by 6 bases and J by 5 bases. In germline, CDR1 is LNHDA, CDR2 SQIVND (reference sequence). CDR3 nucleotide sequence: TGTGCCAGTAGGAAAGACAGGGCCCCTCGGTATGGCTACACCTTC. Amino acid sequence: CASRKDRAPRYGYTF. The entire variable domain, with the rest obtained from reference TRBV19 and TRBJ1-2, is as follows: DGGITQSPKYLFRKEGQNVTLSCEQNLNHDAMYWYRQDPGQGLRLIYYSQIVNDFQKGDIAEGYSVSREKKESFPLTVTSAQKNPTAFYLCASRKDRAPRYGYTFGSGTRLTVV.

The chain links TRBV19 to TRBJ1-1; D is undetermined. Trimming cost V 2 bases and J 2 bases, with 9 bases left between them. This CDR3 has 14 amino acids. The V gene's germline CDR1 is LNHDA and CDR2 SQIVND (reference sequence). CDR3: CASSIMSINTEAFF. The CDR3 coding sequence is TGTGCCAGTAGTATAATGTCCATTAACACTGAAGCTTTCTTT.

There are many counts of this clonotype. The chain has TRBV6-1 and TRBJ1-2; 7 nucleotides agree with TRBD1. The CDR3 is 15 amino acids. Trimming cost V 1 base and J 0 bases; bases outside gene matches: 2. Germline CDR1 and CDR2: MNHNS and SASEGT. The CDR3 protein is CASSEEDRTNYGYTF. In nucleotides, the CDR3 is TGTGCCAGCAGTGAAGAGGACAGGACTAACTATGGCTACACCTTC.

The chain employs TRBV20-1 and TRBJ1-1; 7 nucleotides line up with TRBD1. CDR1 and CDR2 from the germline V gene are DFQATT and SNEGSKA (reference sequence). Trimming removed 3 bases from V and 3 bases from J; junction bases left unmatched: 4. The CDR3 spans 13 residues. The CDR3 DNA follows: TGCAGTGCTAGTAGACAGGGTTACACTGAAGCTTTCTTT. Residues: CSASRQGYTEAFF.

This chain connects TRBV29-1 to TRBJ2-3; possibly TRBD2 for D (6 bases). CDR1 and CDR2 from the germline V gene are SQVTM and ANQGSEA. V was pared by 7 bases and J by 5 bases, with 13 bases between. The CDR3 loop spans 12 amino acids. In DNA form, the CDR3 reads TGCAGCGCCCGGGACTCTAGAGATACGCAGTATTTT. This codes for CSARDSRDTQYF.

This clonotype was seen many times. The chain uses TRBV20-1 and TRBJ1-2; D unresolved. V dropped 0 bases and J dropped 8 bases, with 7 bases sitting between them. Germline assignment: CDR1 DFQATT and CDR2 SNEGSKA (reference sequence). The CDR3 totals 11 residues. CDR3 DNA: TGCAGTGCTAGAGAATCAAGGGGCTACACCTTC. Its translation is CSARESRGYTF.